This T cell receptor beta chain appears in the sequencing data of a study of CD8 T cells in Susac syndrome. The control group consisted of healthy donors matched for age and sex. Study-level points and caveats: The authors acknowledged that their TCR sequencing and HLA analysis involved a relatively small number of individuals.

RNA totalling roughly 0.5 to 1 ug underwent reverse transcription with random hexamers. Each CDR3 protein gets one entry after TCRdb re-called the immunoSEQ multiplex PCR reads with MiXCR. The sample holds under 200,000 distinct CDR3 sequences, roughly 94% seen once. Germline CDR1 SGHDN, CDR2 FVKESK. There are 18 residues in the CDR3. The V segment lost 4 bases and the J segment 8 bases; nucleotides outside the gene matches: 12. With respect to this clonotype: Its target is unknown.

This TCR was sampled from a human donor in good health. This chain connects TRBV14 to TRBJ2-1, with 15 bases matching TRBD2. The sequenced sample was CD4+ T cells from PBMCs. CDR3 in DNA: TGTGCCAGCAGCCCCGGGACTAGCGGGAGGCCTCTGTCCTATGAGCAGTTCTTC. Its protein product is CASSPGTSGRPLSYEQFF.